This TCR beta chain was captured by sequencing in a study of cytomegalovirus exposure and HLA in healthy donors. Sequenced by immunoSEQ multiplex PCR; TCRdb stores in-frame clones only, minus some. The repertoire has 70,000 to 75,000 clones, 90% to 95% of them found once; the top ten carry 1.4%. A remark on this clone: Its matching antigen is unknown.

The study's findings and limits: The study recorded about 160 TCR beta chains that were cytomegalovirus-associated.

This TCR was recovered from a man aged 18 to 29 in good health and CMV-seropositive. What was sequenced was PBMCs.

The CDR3 region has the DNA TGTGCCAGCAGTTACGGGCCCTTAACCTACGAGCAGTACTTC. The encoded protein is CASSYGPLTYEQYF. This chain uses TRBV6-5 with TRBJ2-7; D gene unclear. Germline assignment: CDR1 MNHEY and CDR2 SVGAGI. V shed 2 bases and J shed 2 bases, with 10 bases lying between them. This CDR3 contains 14 residues.